Below, 10 T cell receptor beta chains from the same sample are listed, as sequenced in a study of cytomegalovirus exposure and HLA in healthy donors. The PCR was carried out with 60 Vbeta primers and 13 Jbeta primers. Profiled with immunoSEQ multiplex PCR; TCRdb holds only in-frame clones, not every one. Of about 210,000 clones in the sample, about four fifths are singletons; the top ten hold 5.5% to 7.5%. Material: PBMCs. These receptor sequences come from a man aged 40-49 years in good health and CMV-seropositive.

The chain uses TRBV5-8 and TRBJ2-1, with TRBD2 identical over 11 bases. Losses at the gene ends were 1 base for V and 6 bases for J; bases not matched to a gene: 9. Per the germline V gene, CDR1 is SGHTS and CDR2 is YDEGEE. The CDR3 spans 17 residues. CDR3 in DNA: TGTGCCAGCAGCTTGTGGGGGACTAGCGGTACTCTCAATGAGCAGTTCTTC. Amino acids: CASSLWGTSGTLNEQFF.

The rearrangement uses TRBV5-6 and TRBJ2-1; the D is unclear. The germline V and J ends were trimmed by 2 bases and 0 bases, with 15 bases remaining between them. This CDR3 has 17 residues. In germline, CDR1 is SGHDT, CDR2 YYEEEE. The CDR3 sequence: CASSLNVRRFSYNEQFF. CDR3 nucleotides: TGTGCCAGCAGCTTAAACGTGCGGCGGTTCTCCTACAATGAGCAGTTCTTC. The full variable domain, with the rest looked up from reference TRBV5-6 and TRBJ2-1, is DAGVTQSPTHLIKTRGQQVTLRCSPKSGHDTVSWYQQALGQGPQFIFQYYEEEERQRGNFPDRFSGHQFPNYSSELNVNALLLGDSALYLCASSLNVRRFSYNEQFFGPGTRLTVL.

J is TRBJ2-1 and V is TRBV14; the D gene is possibly TRBD2 (6 bases). V lost 6 bases, J lost 5 bases, and 17 bases lay in between. Germline-derived CDR1 and CDR2 are SGHDN and FVKESK. The CDR3 has 15 amino acids. The CDR3 DNA follows: TGTGCCAGCAGTCCCTTAGCGGATCCCAACAATGAGCAGTTCTTC. This gives the protein CASSPLADPNNEQFF. The full variable domain, rest sourced from reference TRBV14 and TRBJ2-1, is EAGVTQFPSHSVIEKGQTVTLRCDPISGHDNLYWYRRVMGKEIKFLLHFVKESKQDESGMPNNRFLAERTGGTYSTLKVQPAELEDSGVYFCASSPLADPNNEQFFGPGTRLTVL.

The chain joins TRBV21-1 to TRBJ2-6; the table gives TRBD2 as D, unverified against the DNA. TRBV21-1 constitutes a pseudogene. The CDR3 loop spans 21 amino acids. The CDR3 sequence: CASSKSSHLAGSSSGANVLTF. CDR3 in DNA: TGTGCCAGCAGCAAATCCTCCCACTTAGCGGGCTCCAGCTCTGGGGCCAACGTCCTGACTTTC.

The V call is TRBV6-6, the J call TRBJ1-1; TRBD1 agrees at 10 bases. The V and J ends lost 5 bases and 5 bases, in that order; junction bases with no gene match: 8. From germline, CDR1 is MNHNY and CDR2 SVGAGI (reference sequence). The CDR3 has 15 residues. The CDR3 DNA sequence: TGTGCCAGCAGTACCCGGACAGGGGGACAGACTGAAGCTTTCTTT. Amino acid sequence: CASSTRTGGQTEAFF.

V is TRBV7-8 and J is TRBJ2-7; 15 bases align to TRBD2. CDR3 length: 15 residues. CDR1 is SGHVS and CDR2 is FQNEAQ in the germline V gene. J gave up 5 bases and V 3 bases, and 2 bases lay outside the gene matches. The CDR3 region has the DNA TGTGCCAGCAGCTTGGGACTAGCGGGAGGAAACGAGCAGTACGTC. Its protein is CASSLGLAGGNEQYV.

This clone was seen only a few times. V and J are TRBV7-9 and TRBJ2-1, with 13 bases fitting TRBD2. The CDR3 extends over 19 amino acids. The V and J ends lost 4 bases and 0 bases, in that order; junction bases with no gene match: 9. CDR1 is SEHNR and CDR2 is FQNEAQ in the germline V gene (reference sequence). The CDR3 region is CASSSQLAGGPNSYNEQFF. As DNA, the CDR3 is TGTGCCAGCAGCTCCCAACTAGCGGGAGGGCCTAACTCCTACAATGAGCAGTTCTTC.

The CDR3 DNA reads as TGTGCCAGCACCACAGGGGGCAGAGGGACTGAAGCTTTCTTT. Amino acids: CASTTGGRGTEAFF. V is TRBV2 and J is TRBJ1-1; 9 bases are shared with TRBD1. The V gene's germline CDR1 is SNHLY and CDR2 FYNNEI. This CDR3 is 14 amino acids long. The V and J ends lost 7 bases and 5 bases, in that order; junction bases with no gene match: 8.

V usage is TRBV25-1 and J usage is TRBJ2-5; no definite D call. Germline values: CDR1 MGHDK, CDR2 SYGVNS. With 3 bases removed from V and 5 bases from J, the gap between germline ends came to 13 bases. The CDR3 loop spans 14 amino acids. CDR3 nucleotides: TGTGCCAGCAGTGATCGGCAGGTGGTGGAGACCCAGTACTTC. Amino acids: CASSDRQVVETQYF.

The gene calls are TRBV28 and TRBJ2-1; TRBD2 aligns across 16 bases. The ends lost 6 bases at V and 6 bases at J; junction bases unmatched: 8. Germline CDR1 MDHEN, CDR2 SYDVKM. This CDR3 spans 17 amino acids. The CDR3 is CASRPGTSGRAINEQFF. The CDR3 bases are TGTGCCAGCAGACCCGGGACTAGCGGGAGGGCCATCAATGAGCAGTTCTTC.